The clone carrying this T cell receptor (beta chain) was seen a few times. Its specificity is not known. These data are taken from a study of T cell repertoires in cytomegalovirus infection. TCRdb independently ran MiXCR on the reads; one entry per CDR3 protein. This repertoire shows roughly 920,000 distinct CDR3 sequences, 30% to 40% found once; its top ten account for 10% to 15%. Whole-study findings and limits: In two of eight donors, the top clonotype was HLA-C-restricted CMV-specific.

Germline V gene data show CDR1 as SGHKS and CDR2 as YYEKEE (reference sequence). CDR3 length equals 13 residues. V was clipped by 0 bases and J by 6 bases, with 9 bases between them. The chain recombines TRBV5-5 with TRBJ1-1, with D hard to call. This receptor was taken from a human donor in good health (CMV status not recorded). Some clones in this sample may be carry-over from other donors' samples. The material sequenced was cultured CD8+ T cells from PBMCs, taken from culture after CMV antigen stimulation. The CDR3 loop is CASSLGDMAEAFF. In DNA form, the CDR3 reads TGTGCCAGCAGCTTGGGGGATATGGCTGAAGCTTTCTTT.